A selection of T cell receptor beta chains follows, all from one sample in a study of OX40 agonist ivuxolimab in advanced cancers. TCRdb keeps only in-frame clones here, not all; method: immunoSEQ multiplex PCR. The sample lists about 81,000 clones, around 84% seen once, with 6.6% in the top ten. The sample here was CD4+ or CD8+ T cells sorted from blood, taken in a trial of the OX40 agonist ivuxolimab. All receptors come from an adult with an advanced solid tumor such as melanoma, head and neck, liver or kidney cancer. Each CDR3 is given with its conserved first and last residue. A D gene is named only where the DNA matches it firmly. Expanded clones are given a class, and other clones once, few, many or no size at all.

>TRBD1|TRBV7-9|TRBJ1-1|-
TGTGCCAGCAGCGAACAGGGGGCTTCTGAAGCTTTCTTT
CASSEQGASEAFF
>-|TRBV4-1|TRBJ1-2|once
TGCGCCAGCAGCCCCCTGGGGTTGCACTCGGGCGGTGGCTACACCTTC
CASSPLGLHSGGGYTF
>TRBD1|TRBV19|TRBJ1-5|-
TGTGCCAGTAGTATAGATCAGGGACAGGGAGGTCAGCCCCAGCATTTT
CASSIDQGQGGQPQHF
>TRBD1|TRBV6-6|TRBJ1-5|-
TGTGCCAGCAGTGGGAAAGACAGGGTTCGAAATCAGCCCCAGCATTTT
CASSGKDRVRNQPQHF
>TRBD1|TRBV28|TRBJ1-1|-
TGTGCCAGCGGACGGACAGGGGTGAACACTGAAGCTTTCTTT
CASGRTGVNTEAFF
>-|TRBV4-1|TRBJ1-5|few
TGCGCCAGCAGCCAAGTAAATTCTCGGCAGCCCCAGCATTTT
CASSQVNSRQPQHF
>-|TRBV5-6|TRBJ1-5|-
TGTGCCAGCAGCTCCCTAGGGGGGGCAATTAGCAATCAGCCCCAGCATTTT
CASSSLGGAISNQPQHF
>-|TRBV29-1|TRBJ1-2|-
TGCAGCGTTGCAGTTATGGCTGGGCATGGCTACACCTTC
CSVAVMAGHGYTF
>-|TRBV28|TRBJ1-5|-
TGTGCCAGCAGTTTACAAGGGGAGAATCAGCCCCAGCATTTT
CASSLQGENQPQHF
>TRBD2|TRBV18|TRBJ2-1|-
TGTGCCAGTTCACCACCGGGACTAGCAATTAATGAGCAGTTCTTC
CASSPPGLAINEQFF
>-|TRBV27|TRBJ2-7|few
TGTGCCAGTCGTAGGGGTGGTTCCTACGAGCAGTACTTC
CASRRGGSYEQYF
>-|TRBV2|TRBJ1-1|-
TGTGCCAGCAGTGGTACATGGGGGAACACTGAAGCTTTCTTT
CASSGTWGNTEAFF
>-|TRBV28|TRBJ2-5|-
TGTGCCAGCAAAGGCTGGGCCCTAGAGACCCAGTACTTC
CASKGWALETQYF
>TRBD2|TRBV5-4|TRBJ2-1|few
TGTGCCAGCAGCTTGGGACTAGCGGGGAGGAATGAGCAGTTCTTC
CASSLGLAGRNEQFF
>TRBD1|TRBV7-9|TRBJ1-5|-
TGTGCCAGCAGCTCACAGGGGCATAGCAATCAGCCCCAGCATTTT
CASSSQGHSNQPQHF
>-|TRBV27|TRBJ2-1|-
TGTGCCAGCAGTTTAGGGGTTAGTGAGCAGTTCTTC
CASSLGVSEQFF
>-|TRBV15|TRBJ2-1|-
TGTGCCACCAGCAGAAGTGAGTTCTACAATGAGCAGTTCTTC
CATSRSEFYNEQFF
>-|TRBV4-1|TRBJ2-3|-
TGCGCCAGCAGCCAAGGCCTCACAGATACGCAGTATTTT
CASSQGLTDTQYF
>-|TRBV28|TRBJ1-1|-
TGTGCCAGCAGTTTCGGACAAGCAGAAGCTTTCTTT
CASSFGQAEAFF
>-|TRBV19|TRBJ2-7|-
TGTGCCAGTAATGGATTAAGCTCCTACGAGCAGTACTTC
CASNGLSSYEQYF
>-|TRBV19|TRBJ2-7|-
TGTGCCAGTAGTATGTATCCCCTTGGACAGCTCACATTCAGTGCGCAGTACTTC
CASSMYPLGQLTFSAQYF
>TRBD1|TRBV4-2|TRBJ2-7|-
TGTGCCAGCAGCCCGCCCCGACAGGGGGGCACCTACGAGCAGTACTTC
CASSPPRQGGTYEQYF
>-|TRBV10-1|TRBJ1-5|-
TGCGCCAGCAGTGAGGGGGCTGGCAATCAGCCCCAGCATTTT
CASSEGAGNQPQHF
>-|TRBV14|TRBJ2-6|few
TGTGCCTCTTCACCCGACGGCTCTGGGGCCAACGTCCTGACTTTC
CASSPDGSGANVLTF
>TRBD1|TRBV11-2|TRBJ1-2|-
TGTGCCAGCAGCTTACTAGGGGGCGATTATGGCTACACCTTC
CASSLLGGDYGYTF
>-|TRBV2|TRBJ2-2|-
TGTGCCAGCAGTCAAAACCCCCGGAAGGTCAACACCGGGGAGCTGTTTTTT
CASSQNPRKVNTGELFF
>-|TRBV6-4|TRBJ2-1|-
TGTGCCAGCAGTGACATGGGTGGGGAATACAATGAGCAGTTCTTC
CASSDMGGEYNEQFF
>-|TRBV19|TRBJ1-1|once
TGTGCCAGTAGTATGGATACACGGAACACTGAAGCTTTCTTT
CASSMDTRNTEAFF
>-|TRBV7-9|TRBJ1-1|few
TGTGCCAGCAGCTTTGATGAGTTGGGACGGACTATCAACACTGAAGCTTTCTTT
CASSFDELGRTINTEAFF
>-|TRBV7-8|TRBJ2-5|-
TGTGCCAGCAGCTTAGAGTTTCCAGCAGCCCAAGAGACCCAGTACTTC
CASSLEFPAAQETQYF
>-|TRBV4-1|TRBJ1-4|once
TGCGCCAGCAGCCAATATGTGGGGGCCGATAATGAAAAACTGTTTTTT
CASSQYVGADNEKLFF
>-|TRBV6-1|TRBJ1-6|-
TGTGCCAGCAGTGAAGGAGGGGAAAATTCACCCCTCCACTTT
CASSEGGENSPLHF
>-|TRBV28|TRBJ2-3|-
TGTGCCAGTTGGGCGCGTGAAGATACGCAGTATTTT
CASWAREDTQYF